Detailed here is one T cell receptor (beta chain). These data belong to a study of glioma-infiltrating T cells after dendritic cell vaccination. Across the whole study: Between about 2003 and 2013, patients got autologous tumor lysate-pulsed dendritic cell vaccines.

The CDR3 sequence is 16 residues long. V lost 0 bases, J lost 5 bases, and 9 bases stayed unmatched. Per germline, CDR1 MGHRA and CDR2 YSYEKL. Time point meaning: after dendritic cell vaccination, including at tumor progression/relapse. Patients had residual fresh-frozen tumor tissue and more than two years of survival data. Isocitrate dehydrogenase mutation was absent in all glioblastoma patients. The PCR used 60 V beta and 13 J beta primers. Profiling relied on immunoSEQ multiplex PCR, and the TCRdb table lists in-frame clones only, not all of them. The sample includes fewer than 70,000 clones, 85% to 90% of them seen just once.

This receptor was identified in a human donor with glioblastoma. Here the sequenced sample was blood, taken after dendritic cell vaccination. The rearrangement links TRBV4-1 to TRBJ1-1, with 7 bases fitting TRBD1. Written as DNA, the CDR3 is TGCGCCAGCAGCCAAGATAGTTGGGCAGGGGGTACTGAAGCTTTCTTT. Protein product: CASSQDSWAGGTEAFF.